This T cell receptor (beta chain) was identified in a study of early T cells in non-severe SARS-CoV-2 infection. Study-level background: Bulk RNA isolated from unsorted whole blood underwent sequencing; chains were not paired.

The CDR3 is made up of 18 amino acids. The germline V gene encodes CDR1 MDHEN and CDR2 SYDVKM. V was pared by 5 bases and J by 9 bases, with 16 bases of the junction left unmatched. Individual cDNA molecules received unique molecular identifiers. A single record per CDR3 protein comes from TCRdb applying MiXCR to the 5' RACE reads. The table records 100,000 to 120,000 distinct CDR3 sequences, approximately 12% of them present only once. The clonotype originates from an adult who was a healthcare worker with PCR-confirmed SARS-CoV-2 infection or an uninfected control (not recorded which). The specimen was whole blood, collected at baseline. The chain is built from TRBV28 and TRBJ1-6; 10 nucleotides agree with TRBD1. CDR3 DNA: TGTGCCAGCAGTCCGGGAATTTATAAGACAGGGGGCCTTTCACCCCTCCACTTT. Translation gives CASSPGIYKTGGLSPLHF.